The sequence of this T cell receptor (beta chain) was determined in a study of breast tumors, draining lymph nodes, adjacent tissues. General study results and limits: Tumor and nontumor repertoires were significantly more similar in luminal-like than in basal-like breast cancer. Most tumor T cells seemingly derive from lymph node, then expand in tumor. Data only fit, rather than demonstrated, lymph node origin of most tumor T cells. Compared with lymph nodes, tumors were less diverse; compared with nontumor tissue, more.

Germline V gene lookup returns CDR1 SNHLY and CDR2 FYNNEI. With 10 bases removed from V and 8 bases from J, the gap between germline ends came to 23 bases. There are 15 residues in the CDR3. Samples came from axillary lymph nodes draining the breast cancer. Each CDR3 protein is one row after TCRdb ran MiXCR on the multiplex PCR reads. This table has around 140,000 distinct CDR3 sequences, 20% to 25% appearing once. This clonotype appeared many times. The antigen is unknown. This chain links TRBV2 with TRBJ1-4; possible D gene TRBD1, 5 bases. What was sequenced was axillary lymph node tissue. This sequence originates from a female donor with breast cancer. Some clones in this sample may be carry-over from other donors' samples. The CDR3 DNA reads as TGTGCCACCAAGGGGTCCGCAGGATTAGGGGAAAAACTGTTTTTT. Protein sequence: CATKGSAGLGEKLFF.